This TCR beta chain came from a study of shared clonotypes between healthy human individuals. General study points: Approximately 4.6% of naive CD4 clonotypes were shared across several donors.

For every subset, genomic DNA was evenly distributed across several immunoSEQ plates. Profiled with immunoSEQ multiplex PCR; TCRdb holds only in-frame clones, not every one. Of millions of clones listed, more than 85% were seen once; the top ten hold under 2%. Germline CDR1 MNHEY, CDR2 SMNVEV (reference sequence). Deletions cut 3 bases from V and 5 bases from J, with 7 bases between. The CDR3 is made up of 13 amino acids. For this clone: The antigen remains undetermined. The sample carries other DNA sequences with the same CDR3.

As defined, naive CD8 cells were CD45RO-negative and positively selected for CCR7, with terminally differentiated effector memory CD45RA+ cells excluded. Only Caucasian adults living in Nashville, Tennessee served as donors. The sequence was collected from a man in his late teens or twenties in good health. Some clones in this sample may be carry-over from other donors' samples. The chain employs TRBV27 and TRBJ2-2; D gene ambiguous. Sequenced: naive CD8+ T cells from PBMCs. As DNA, the CDR3 is TGTGCCAGCAGTTTGTCGCGAACCGGGGAGCTGTTTTTT. It codes for CASSLSRTGELFF.